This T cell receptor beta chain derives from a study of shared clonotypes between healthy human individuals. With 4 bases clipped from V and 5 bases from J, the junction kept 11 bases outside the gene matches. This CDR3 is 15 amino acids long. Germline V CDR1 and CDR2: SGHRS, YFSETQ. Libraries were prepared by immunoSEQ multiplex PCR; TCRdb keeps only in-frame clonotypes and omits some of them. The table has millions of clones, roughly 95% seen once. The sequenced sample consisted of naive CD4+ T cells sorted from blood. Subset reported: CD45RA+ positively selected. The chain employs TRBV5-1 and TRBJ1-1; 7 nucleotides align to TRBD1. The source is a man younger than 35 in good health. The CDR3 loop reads CASSQTGLYGTEAFF. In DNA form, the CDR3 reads TGCGCCAGCAGCCAGACAGGGCTATATGGAACTGAAGCTTTCTTT.